Below are 26 T cell receptor beta chains sequenced from a single sample in a study of T-cell memory formation after mild COVID-19. TCRdb reprocessed the 5' RACE reads with MiXCR, giving one entry per CDR3 protein. The data contain more than 350,000 distinct CDR3 sequences, roughly 15% of them singletons. Sequencing was done on a sample of PBMCs or a T cell subset sorted from them (not recorded which). The receptor set was obtained from a man aged 18 to 30 who had mild COVID-19 (a few samples of this study predate the infection). Cell type and time point are not known.

CDR3 DNA sequence: TGTGCCAGCATTACGCGGCGGGGCGGGGAGCTGTTTTTT. The encoded protein is CASITRRGGELFF. This chain joins TRBV7-9 and TRBJ2-2, with TRBD2 as a possible D gene (6 bases). Germline values: CDR1 SEHNR, CDR2 FQNEAQ (reference sequence). V lost 7 bases, J lost 7 bases, and 13 bases lay in between. This CDR3 contains 13 residues. Full variable domain (outside the CDR3, taken from reference TRBV7-9 and TRBJ2-2): DTGVSQNPRHKITKRGQNVTFRCDPISEHNRLYWYRQTLGQGPEFLTYFQNEAQLEKSRLLSDRFSAERPKGSFSTLEIQRTEQGDSAMYLCASITRRGGELFFGEGSRLTVL.

This clonotype was seen more than once but under ten times. The rearrangement joins TRBV5-1 to TRBJ2-5, with TRBD1 matching 8 bases. The junction had 6 bases not matched to a gene; V was cut back by 4 bases and J by 7 bases. This CDR3 comprises 13 residues. CDR1 and CDR2 from the germline V gene are SGHRS and YFSETQ. The CDR3 region is CASSQTGEPTQYF. In nucleotides, the CDR3 is TGCGCCAGCAGCCAGACAGGGGAGCCGACCCAGTACTTC.

This clonotype was detected a few times. The V call is TRBV6-5, the J call TRBJ2-2; 7 bases are a match to TRBD2. With 10 bases clipped from V and 8 bases from J, the junction kept 10 bases outside the gene matches. Germline-derived CDR1 and CDR2 are MNHEY and SVGAGI. The length of the CDR3 is 13 residues. The CDR3 region is CATKLHGRGELFF. The CDR3, as DNA: TGTGCCACCAAGCTTCACGGGAGGGGGGAGCTGTTTTTT.

The table lists this clonotype with a few counts. The chain recombines TRBV10-1 with TRBJ2-5, with D unresolved. Trimming cost V 0 bases and J 7 bases, with 15 bases left between them. Germline lookup yields CDR1 WNHNN and CDR2 SYGVQD (reference sequence). The CDR3 extends over 15 amino acids. CDR3 nucleotide sequence: TGCGCCAGCAGTGAGTCAGCTTCTCCCCTGGGGACCCAGTACTTC. Protein: CASSESASPLGTQYF.

This chain joins TRBV28 and TRBJ2-7; D might be TRBD1 (5 bases). The CDR3 has 11 residues. V was shortened by 6 bases and J by 2 bases, with 5 bases between the two germline ends. The germline gives CDR1 MDHEN, CDR2 SYDVKM. CDR3 in DNA: TGTGCCAGCAGGGACACCTACGAGCAGTACGTC. Translated: CASRDTYEQYV.

This clonotype showed up many times. V usage is TRBV20-1 and J usage is TRBJ2-3; 15 positions agree with TRBD2. The CDR3 consists of 15 residues. Germline CDR1 is DFQATT and CDR2 is SNEGSKA (reference sequence). V lost 5 bases and J lost 9; bases outside the gene matches: 9. The CDR3 region has the DNA TGCAGTGCTGCCCAGGGACTAGCGGGGGGAGGGACGCAGTATTTT. Its protein is CSAAQGLAGGGTQYF.

V is TRBV9 and J is TRBJ2-3; D may correspond to TRBD1 or TRBD2 (6 bases each). There are 15 residues in the CDR3. V was cut by 0 bases and J by 1 base, with 9 bases left in between. Germline values: CDR1 SGDLS, CDR2 YYNGEE. The CDR3 loop is CASSVEGGRTDTQYF. The CDR3 DNA follows: TGTGCCAGCAGCGTAGAGGGGGGACGCACAGATACGCAGTATTTT. Full variable domain (rest looked up from reference TRBV9 and TRBJ2-3): DSGVTQTPKHLITATGQRVTLRCSPRSGDLSVYWYQQSLDQGLQFLIQYYNGEERAKGNILERFSAQQFPDLHSELNLSSLELGDSALYFCASSVEGGRTDTQYFGPGTRLTVL.

As concerns this clonotype: Possible read error: a much larger clone is one base away. The gene calls are TRBV4-3 and TRBJ2-1; 9 bases map to TRBD2. Germline values: CDR1 LGHNA, CDR2 YSLEER. This CDR3 contains 14 residues. The CDR3 protein is CDSSRRTSANEQFF. For the CDR3, the DNA is TGCGACAGCAGCAGACGGACTAGCGCCAATGAGCAGTTCTTC.

This chain connects TRBV12-3 or TRBV12-4 to TRBJ1-2; D uncertain. The V end lost 2 bases, the J end lost 8 bases, and 9 bases lay between the germline ends. This CDR3 has 12 residues. CDR3 DNA sequence: TGTGCCAGCAGTTTACGGGTTGAAGGCTACACCTTC. Protein product: CASSLRVEGYTF.

This chain connects TRBV4-2 to TRBJ2-7, with D perhaps matching TRBD1 or TRBD2 (5 bases each). The germline V gene encodes CDR1 LGHNA and CDR2 YNFKEQ. This CDR3 contains 15 residues. Trimming removed 1 base at V and 2 bases at J, with 12 bases between. This CDR3 is CASSQGWDVTYEQYF. The DNA for the CDR3 is TGTGCCAGCAGCCAAGGATGGGACGTAACCTACGAGCAGTACTTC.

This chain links TRBV29-1 with TRBJ2-5; 9 positions agree with TRBD1. With V trimmed by 7 bases and J by 5 bases, 8 bases remained unmatched. The germline CDR1 and CDR2 sequences are SQVTM and ANQGSEA. The CDR3 runs 13 residues. Here the CDR3 reads CSDYRGRMETQYF. For the CDR3, the DNA is TGCAGCGATTACAGGGGGCGCATGGAGACCCAGTACTTC.

This chain links TRBV3-1 with TRBJ2-2; TRBD2 matches at 7 bases. This CDR3 spans 14 amino acids. The germline gives CDR1 LGHDT, CDR2 YNNKEL (reference sequence). After removal of 3 bases from V and 8 bases from J, the junction contained 6 bases not matched to a gene. The chain's CDR3 is CASSHSEGGGELFF. CDR3 coding DNA: TGTGCCAGCAGCCATTCGGAGGGAGGGGGGGAGCTGTTTTTT.

The CDR3: CASSEGSGGTQYF. In DNA, the CDR3 is TGTGCCAGCAGTGAAGGTAGCGGTGGGACCCAGTACTTC. J is TRBJ2-5 and V is TRBV25-1, with D maybe TRBD2 (6 bases). V was trimmed by 2 bases and J by 7 bases, leaving 11 bases between them. CDR3 length equals 13 residues. The germline V gene encodes CDR1 MGHDK and CDR2 SYGVNS.

This clonotype was detected only a few times. This chain connects TRBV7-9 to TRBJ1-2; D is undetermined. Germline V gene data show CDR1 as SEHNR and CDR2 as FQNEAQ (reference sequence). V lost 5 bases to trimming and J lost 7 bases, with 14 bases between them. The CDR3 runs to 13 residues. For the CDR3, the DNA is TGTGCCAGCAGCACACGCCTGGGGTTTGGCTACACCTTC. Its protein is CASSTRLGFGYTF.

This sequence joins TRBV18 and TRBJ1-5; perhaps TRBD1 as D (5 bases). The CDR3 is 14 amino acids. The V gene's germline CDR1 is KGHSH and CDR2 LQKENI. Trimming removed 6 bases from V and 0 bases from J, with 9 bases in between. CDR3 in amino acids: CASSQGNSNQPQHF. The DNA of the CDR3 is TGTGCCAGCTCCCAGGGCAATAGCAATCAGCCCCAGCATTTT.

The chain carries TRBV4-2 and TRBJ2-2; 14 bases align to TRBD2. Trimming took 1 base from V and 6 from J; bases not matched to a gene: 4. Looked up from germline, CDR1 is LGHNA and CDR2 is YNFKEQ. CDR3 length equals 17 residues. The CDR3 sequence is CASSQARLAGGPGELFF. In nucleotides, the CDR3 is TGTGCCAGCAGCCAAGCTAGACTAGCGGGGGGGCCCGGGGAGCTGTTTTTT.

The V and J genes are TRBV4-3 and TRBJ2-1, with D maybe TRBD2 (7 bases). CDR1 and CDR2 (germline): LGHNA, YSLEER. The ends were cut back, 1 base at V and 7 bases at J, with 11 bases in the middle. The CDR3 runs 14 residues. In DNA form, the CDR3 reads TGCGCCAGCAGCCAAGTCGGGGGGCGAAATGAGCAGTTCTTC. Its translation is CASSQVGGRNEQFF.

The rearrangement joins TRBV29-1 to TRBJ1-2; no definite D call. Germline V gives CDR1 SQVTM, CDR2 ANQGSEA. The CDR3 runs 13 residues. The germline V and J ends were trimmed by 6 bases and 6 bases, with 17 bases remaining between them. The CDR3 spells CSVQQRRGHGYTF. The CDR3 nucleotides are TGCAGCGTCCAACAGCGCAGAGGACATGGCTACACCTTC.

V usage is TRBV7-9 and J usage is TRBJ1-2, with D perhaps TRBD1 (5 bases). Trimming left V 8 bases short and J 1 base short, with 20 bases between. This CDR3 has 16 residues. The germline V gene encodes CDR1 SEHNR and CDR2 FQNEAQ (reference sequence). The CDR3 nucleotides read TGTGCCAGCGGACCCGAGTGGGGGAGCTTTAACTATGGCTACACCTTC. It encodes CASGPEWGSFNYGYTF.

This clonotype was observed a handful of times. The V call is TRBV5-1, the J call TRBJ1-1; D ambiguous. The CDR3 runs 16 residues. Germline V gene lookup returns CDR1 SGHRS and CDR2 YFSETQ. Trimming left V 1 base short and J 5 bases short, with 18 bases between. CDR3 loop: CASSLWGREVSTEAFF. The CDR3 DNA sequence: TGCGCCAGCAGCTTGTGGGGTAGGGAAGTTTCAACTGAAGCTTTCTTT.

The rearrangement joins TRBV4-3 to TRBJ2-7; D is possibly TRBD1 (6 bases). This CDR3 has 14 residues. CDR1 and CDR2 (germline): LGHNA, YSLEER. Trimming stripped 4 bases from V and 6 bases from J, with 16 bases between. CDR3 amino acids: CASSPTRGISEQYF. In DNA form, the CDR3 reads TGCGCCAGCAGCCCCACCAGGGGAATCAGCGAGCAGTACTTC.

The sample holds a few counts of this clonotype. This rearrangement joins TRBV7-6 to TRBJ1-6, with 8 bases lining up with TRBD1. This CDR3 contains 18 residues. Losses at the gene ends were 5 bases for V and 0 bases for J; bases not matched to a gene: 9. Germline V lookup: CDR1 SGHVS, CDR2 FNYEAQ. The CDR3 here is CASSPRQGTTSYNSPLHF. The DNA of the CDR3 is TGTGCCAGCAGCCCCAGACAGGGGACGACCTCCTATAATTCACCCCTCCACTTT.

V gene TRBV4-1 combines with J gene TRBJ1-1; 8 positions agree with TRBD1. The CDR3 covers 16 residues. With V trimmed by 3 bases and J by 5 bases, 11 bases remained unmatched. Germline CDR1 is MGHRA and CDR2 is YSYEKL. CDR3 DNA sequence: TGCGCCAGCAGCCACCACTGGACAGGGCCTCGAACTGAAGCTTTCTTT. The encoded protein is CASSHHWTGPRTEAFF.

This chain joins TRBV9 and TRBJ2-2, with 9 bases aligning to TRBD2. Germline CDR1 and CDR2: SGDLS and YYNGEE. The V gene end was trimmed by 3 bases and the J gene end by 6 bases; junction bases not matched to a gene: 9. This CDR3 has 16 residues. The CDR3 spells CASSGSGTSFAGELFF. The CDR3 DNA reads as TGTGCCAGCAGCGGATCCGGGACTAGCTTCGCCGGGGAGCTGTTTTTT.

The gene calls are TRBV5-4 and TRBJ1-2; D not certain. Trimming left V 7 bases short and J 2 bases short, with 9 bases between. This CDR3 has 12 amino acids. CDR1 SGHNT and CDR2 YYREEE come from the germline V gene (reference sequence). The CDR3 region has the DNA TGTGCCAGCGGTGACAAAAACTATGGCTACACCTTC. It translates to CASGDKNYGYTF.

This clonotype was observed a few times. The chain is built from TRBV18 and TRBJ2-2; 9 bases match TRBD1. The V gene end was trimmed by 1 base and the J gene end by 3 bases; junction bases not matched to a gene: 3. The CDR3 is 16 amino acids. Germline V gives CDR1 KGHSH, CDR2 LQKENI. The chain's CDR3 is CASSPRQGVDTGELFF. Written as DNA, the CDR3 is TGTGCCAGCTCACCACGACAGGGGGTGGACACCGGGGAGCTGTTTTTT.